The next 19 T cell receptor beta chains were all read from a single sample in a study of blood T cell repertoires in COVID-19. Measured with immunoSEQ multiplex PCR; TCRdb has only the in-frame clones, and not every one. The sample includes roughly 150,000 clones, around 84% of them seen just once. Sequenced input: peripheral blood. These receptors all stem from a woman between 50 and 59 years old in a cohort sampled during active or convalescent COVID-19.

In nucleotides, the CDR3 is TGCAGCGTTGCGGGAGGGCTTGGCACAGATACGCAGTATTTT. Translation gives CSVAGGLGTDTQYF. The chain recombines TRBV29-1 with TRBJ2-3, with 8 positions matching TRBD2. The V segment lost 4 bases and the J segment 1 base; nucleotides outside the gene matches: 4. This CDR3 has 14 residues. CDR1 and CDR2 from the germline V gene are SQVTM and ANQGSEA.

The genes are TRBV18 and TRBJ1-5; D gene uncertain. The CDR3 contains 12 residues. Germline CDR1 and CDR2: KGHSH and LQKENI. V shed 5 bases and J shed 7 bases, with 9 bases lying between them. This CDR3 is CASSTTVQPQHF. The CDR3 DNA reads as TGTGCCAGCTCAACCACGGTGCAGCCCCAGCATTTT.

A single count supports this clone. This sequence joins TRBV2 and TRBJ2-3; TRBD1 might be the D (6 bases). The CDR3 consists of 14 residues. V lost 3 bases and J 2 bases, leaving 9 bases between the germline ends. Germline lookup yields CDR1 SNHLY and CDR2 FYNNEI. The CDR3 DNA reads TGTGCCAGCAGTGACAGGGGAACCACAGATACGCAGTATTTT. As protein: CASSDRGTTDTQYF.

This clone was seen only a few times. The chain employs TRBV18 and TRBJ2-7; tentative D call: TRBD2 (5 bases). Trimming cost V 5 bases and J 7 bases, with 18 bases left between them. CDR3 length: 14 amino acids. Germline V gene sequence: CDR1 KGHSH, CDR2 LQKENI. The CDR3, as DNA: TGTGCCAGCTCAGCCCCGGATCGGACGGGGGAGCAGTACTTC. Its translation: CASSAPDRTGEQYF.

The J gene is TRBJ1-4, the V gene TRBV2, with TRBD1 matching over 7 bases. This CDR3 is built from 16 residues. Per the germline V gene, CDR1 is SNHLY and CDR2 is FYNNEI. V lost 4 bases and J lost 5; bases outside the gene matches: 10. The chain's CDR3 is CASSGGGLRGNEKLFF. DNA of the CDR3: TGTGCCAGCAGTGGAGGGGGCCTTAGAGGGAATGAAAAACTGTTTTTT. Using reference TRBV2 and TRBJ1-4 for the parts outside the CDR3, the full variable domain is EPEVTQTPSHQVTQMGQEVILRCVPISNHLYFYWYRQILGQKVEFLVSFYNNEISEKSEIFDDQFSVERPDGSNFTLKIRSTKLEDSAMYFCASSGGGLRGNEKLFFGSGTQLSVL.

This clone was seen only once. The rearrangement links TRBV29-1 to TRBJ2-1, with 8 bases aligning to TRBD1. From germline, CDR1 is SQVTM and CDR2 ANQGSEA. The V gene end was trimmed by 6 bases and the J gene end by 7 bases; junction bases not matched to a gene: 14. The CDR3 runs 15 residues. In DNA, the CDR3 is TGCAGCGTGGTACCCTGGACAGGGCCCCCAAATGAGCAGTTCTTC. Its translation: CSVVPWTGPPNEQFF.

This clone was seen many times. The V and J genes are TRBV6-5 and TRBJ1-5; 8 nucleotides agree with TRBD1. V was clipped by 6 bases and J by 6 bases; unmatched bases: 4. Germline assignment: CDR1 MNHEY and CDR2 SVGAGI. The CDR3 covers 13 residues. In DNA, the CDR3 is TGTGCCAGCAGGGACAGGGATGGTCAGCCCCAGCATTTT. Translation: CASRDRDGQPQHF.

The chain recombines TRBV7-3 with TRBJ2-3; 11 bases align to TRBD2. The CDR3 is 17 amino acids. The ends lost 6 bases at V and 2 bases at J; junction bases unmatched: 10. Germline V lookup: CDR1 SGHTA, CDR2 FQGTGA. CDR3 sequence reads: CASRGPGTSGFTDTQYF. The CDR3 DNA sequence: TGTGCCAGCAGGGGGCCCGGGACTAGCGGCTTCACAGATACGCAGTATTTT.

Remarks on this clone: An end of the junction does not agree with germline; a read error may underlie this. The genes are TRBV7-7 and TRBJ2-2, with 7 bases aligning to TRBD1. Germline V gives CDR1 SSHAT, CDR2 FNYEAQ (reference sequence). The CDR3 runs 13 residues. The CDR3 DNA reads TGTGCTAGCAGCTTACGACAGGGAGGGGAGCTGTTTTTT. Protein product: CASSLRQGGELFF.

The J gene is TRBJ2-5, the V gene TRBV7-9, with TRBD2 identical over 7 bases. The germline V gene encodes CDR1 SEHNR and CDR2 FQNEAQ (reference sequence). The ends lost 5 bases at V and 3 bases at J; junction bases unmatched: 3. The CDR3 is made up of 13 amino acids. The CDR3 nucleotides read TGTGCCAGCAGCCCCAGCGGGGAAGAGACCCAGTACTTC. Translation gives CASSPSGEETQYF.

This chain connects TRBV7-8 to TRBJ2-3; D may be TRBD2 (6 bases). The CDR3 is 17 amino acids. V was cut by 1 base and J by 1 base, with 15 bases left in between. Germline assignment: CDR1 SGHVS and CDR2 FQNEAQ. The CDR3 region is CASSLDQLAWGTDTQYF. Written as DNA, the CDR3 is TGTGCCAGCAGCTTAGACCAACTAGCTTGGGGCACAGATACGCAGTATTTT.

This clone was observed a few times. The CDR3 region has the DNA TGTGCCAGCTTAAGGGGGGGCTCTGGAAACACCATATATTTT. Protein: CASLRGGSGNTIYF. The chain recombines TRBV19 with TRBJ1-3, with D maybe TRBD1 (6 bases). The CDR3 covers 14 residues. CDR1 is LNHDA, CDR2 SQIVND, per germline (reference sequence). Between the trimmed V and J ends, which lost 9 bases and 0 bases, there was a span of 12 bases.

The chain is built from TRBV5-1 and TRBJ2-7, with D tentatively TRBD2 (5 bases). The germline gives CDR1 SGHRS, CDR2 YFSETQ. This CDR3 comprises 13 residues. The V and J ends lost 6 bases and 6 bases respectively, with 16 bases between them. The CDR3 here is CASIPGVRGEQYF. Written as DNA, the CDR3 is TGCGCCAGCATCCCTGGGGTCCGGGGCGAGCAGTACTTC.

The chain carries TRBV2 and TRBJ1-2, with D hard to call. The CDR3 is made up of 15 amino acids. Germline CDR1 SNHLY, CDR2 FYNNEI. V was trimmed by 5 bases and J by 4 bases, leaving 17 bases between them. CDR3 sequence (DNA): TGTGCCAGCAGTCCCGGGAGTGAAATTCTCTATGGCTACACCTTC. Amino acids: CASSPGSEILYGYTF.

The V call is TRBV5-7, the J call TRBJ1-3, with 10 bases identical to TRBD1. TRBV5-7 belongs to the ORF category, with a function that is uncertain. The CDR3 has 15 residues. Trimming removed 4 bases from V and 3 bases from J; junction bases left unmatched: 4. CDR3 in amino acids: CASSVDRGLGNTIYF. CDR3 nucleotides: TGTGCCAGCAGCGTCGACAGGGGGCTTGGAAACACCATATATTTT.

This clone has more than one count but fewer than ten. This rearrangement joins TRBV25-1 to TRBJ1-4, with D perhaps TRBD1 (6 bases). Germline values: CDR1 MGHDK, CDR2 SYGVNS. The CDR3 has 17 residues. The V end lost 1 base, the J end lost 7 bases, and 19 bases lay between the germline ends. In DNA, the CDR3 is TGTGCCAGCAGTGAATCCCCAAAGGACAGTGGCGCTGAAAAACTGTTTTTT. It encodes CASSESPKDSGAEKLFF.

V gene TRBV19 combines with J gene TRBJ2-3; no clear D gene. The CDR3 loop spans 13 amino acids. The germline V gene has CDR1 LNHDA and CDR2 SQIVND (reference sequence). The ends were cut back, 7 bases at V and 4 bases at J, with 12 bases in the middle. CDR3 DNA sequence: TGTGCCAGTAATGGCAGGAAGGCAGATACGCAGTATTTT. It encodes CASNGRKADTQYF.

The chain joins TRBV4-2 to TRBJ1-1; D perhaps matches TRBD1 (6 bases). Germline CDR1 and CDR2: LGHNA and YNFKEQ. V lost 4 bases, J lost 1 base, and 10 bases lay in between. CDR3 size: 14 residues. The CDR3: CASSLKGGNTEAFF. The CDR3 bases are TGTGCCAGCAGCCTTAAAGGGGGGAACACTGAAGCTTTCTTT.

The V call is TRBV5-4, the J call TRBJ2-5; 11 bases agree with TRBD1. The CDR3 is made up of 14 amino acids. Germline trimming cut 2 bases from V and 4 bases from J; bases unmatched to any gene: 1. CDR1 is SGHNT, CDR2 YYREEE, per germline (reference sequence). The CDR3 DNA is TGTGCCAGCAGCTTCGGGACAGGGGGAGAGACCCAGTACTTC. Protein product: CASSFGTGGETQYF.